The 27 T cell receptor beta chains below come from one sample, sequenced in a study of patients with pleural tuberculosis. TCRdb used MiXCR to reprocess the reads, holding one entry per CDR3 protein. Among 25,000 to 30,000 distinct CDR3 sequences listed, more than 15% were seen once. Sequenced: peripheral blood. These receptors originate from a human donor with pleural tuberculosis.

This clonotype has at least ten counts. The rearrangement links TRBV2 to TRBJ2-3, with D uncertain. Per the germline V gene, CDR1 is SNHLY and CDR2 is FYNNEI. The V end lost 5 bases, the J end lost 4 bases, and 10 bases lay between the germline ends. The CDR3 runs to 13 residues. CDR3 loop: CASSSEASDTQYF. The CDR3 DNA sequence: TGTGCCAGCAGTAGTGAGGCGTCAGATACGCAGTATTTT.

The CDR3 DNA sequence: TGTGCCAGCAGCCCCAACCGGGTCTCGTCCGGTGAGCAGTTCTTC. Translation: CASSPNRVSSGEQFF. The J gene is TRBJ2-1, the V gene TRBV11-2, with D unresolved. Germline lookup yields CDR1 SGHAT and CDR2 FQNNGV. The CDR3 runs to 15 residues. V lost 5 bases to trimming and J lost 9 bases, with 20 bases between them.

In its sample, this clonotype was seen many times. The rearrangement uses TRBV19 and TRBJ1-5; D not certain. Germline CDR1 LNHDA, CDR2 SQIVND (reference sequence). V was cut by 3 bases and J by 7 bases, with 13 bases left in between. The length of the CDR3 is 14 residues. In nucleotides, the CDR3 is TGTGCCAGTAGTATGCCCCAGGTCGGGCAGCCCCAGCATTTT. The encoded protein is CASSMPQVGQPQHF.

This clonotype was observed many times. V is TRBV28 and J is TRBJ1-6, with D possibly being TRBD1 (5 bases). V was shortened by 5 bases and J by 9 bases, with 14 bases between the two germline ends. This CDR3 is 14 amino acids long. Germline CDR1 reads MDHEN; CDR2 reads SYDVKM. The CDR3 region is CASSPSGVGSPLHF. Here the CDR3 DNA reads TGTGCCAGCAGTCCCTCGGGGGTCGGTTCACCCCTCCACTTT.

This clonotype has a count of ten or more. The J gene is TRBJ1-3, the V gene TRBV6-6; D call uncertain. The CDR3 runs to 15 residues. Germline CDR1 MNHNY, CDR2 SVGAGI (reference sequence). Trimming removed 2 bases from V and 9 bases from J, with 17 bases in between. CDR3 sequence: CASSYENSQVSTIYF. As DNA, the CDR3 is TGTGCCAGCAGTTACGAAAACTCCCAAGTGTCCACCATATATTTT.

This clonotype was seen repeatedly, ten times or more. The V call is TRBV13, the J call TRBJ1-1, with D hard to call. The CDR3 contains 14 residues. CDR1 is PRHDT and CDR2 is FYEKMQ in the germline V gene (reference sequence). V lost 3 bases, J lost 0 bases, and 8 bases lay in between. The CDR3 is CASSFRSLNTEAFF. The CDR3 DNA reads TGTGCCAGCAGCTTCAGATCCCTGAACACTGAAGCTTTCTTT. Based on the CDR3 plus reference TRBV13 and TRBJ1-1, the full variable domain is AAGVIQSPRHLIKEKRETATLKCYPIPRHDTVYWYQQGPGQDPQFLISFYEKMQSDKGSIPDRFSAQQFSDYHSELNMSSLELGDSALYFCASSFRSLNTEAFFGQGTRLTVV.

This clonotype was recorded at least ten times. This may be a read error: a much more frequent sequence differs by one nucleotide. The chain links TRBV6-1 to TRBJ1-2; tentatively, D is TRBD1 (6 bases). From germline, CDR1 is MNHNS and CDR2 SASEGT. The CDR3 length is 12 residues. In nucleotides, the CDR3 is TGTGCCGGAACGGACAGCTTCTATGGCTACCCCTTC. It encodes CAGTDSFYGYPF.

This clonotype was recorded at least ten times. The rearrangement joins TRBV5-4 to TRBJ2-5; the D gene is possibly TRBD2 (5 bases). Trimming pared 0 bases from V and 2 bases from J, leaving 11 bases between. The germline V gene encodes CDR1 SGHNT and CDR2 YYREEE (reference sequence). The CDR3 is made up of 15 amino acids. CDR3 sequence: CASSLELRRQETQYF. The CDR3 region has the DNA TGTGCCAGCAGCTTGGAATTGCGGAGGCAAGAGACCCAGTACTTC.

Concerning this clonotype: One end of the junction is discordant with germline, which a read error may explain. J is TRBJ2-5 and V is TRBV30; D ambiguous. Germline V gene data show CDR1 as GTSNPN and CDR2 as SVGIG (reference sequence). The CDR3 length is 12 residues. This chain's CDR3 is CAWSAMEEAQYF. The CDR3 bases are TGTGCCTGGAGTGCCATGGAAGAGGCCCAGTACTTC.

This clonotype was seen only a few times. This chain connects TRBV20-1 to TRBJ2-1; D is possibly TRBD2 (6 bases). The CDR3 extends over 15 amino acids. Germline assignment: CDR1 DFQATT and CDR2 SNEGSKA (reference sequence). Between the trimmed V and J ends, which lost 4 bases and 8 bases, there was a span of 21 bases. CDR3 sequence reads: CSATPPSGGGDEQFF. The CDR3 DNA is TGCAGTGCTACGCCCCCCTCGGGCGGAGGGGATGAGCAGTTCTTC.

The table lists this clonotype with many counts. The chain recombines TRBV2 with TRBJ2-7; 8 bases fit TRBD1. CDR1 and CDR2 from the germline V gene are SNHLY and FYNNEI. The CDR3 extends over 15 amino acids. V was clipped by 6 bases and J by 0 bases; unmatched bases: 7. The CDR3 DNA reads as TGTGCCAGCAGAGACGGGACAGGCCACTCCTACGAGCAGTACTTC. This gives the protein CASRDGTGHSYEQYF.

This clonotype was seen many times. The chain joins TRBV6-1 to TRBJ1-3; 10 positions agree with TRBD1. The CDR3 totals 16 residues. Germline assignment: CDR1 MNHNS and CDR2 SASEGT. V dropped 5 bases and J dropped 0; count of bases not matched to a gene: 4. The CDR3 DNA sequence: TGTGCCAGCAGTCCCGGACAGGGGGACTCTGGAAACACCATATATTTT. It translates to CASSPGQGDSGNTIYF.

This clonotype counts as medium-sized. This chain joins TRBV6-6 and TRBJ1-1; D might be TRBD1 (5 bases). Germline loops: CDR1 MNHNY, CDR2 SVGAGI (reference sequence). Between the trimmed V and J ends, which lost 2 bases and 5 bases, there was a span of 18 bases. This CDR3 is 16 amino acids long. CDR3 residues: CASSYRGAGKRTEAFF. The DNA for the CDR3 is TGTGCCAGCAGTTACAGAGGGGCAGGGAAAAGAACTGAAGCTTTCTTT.

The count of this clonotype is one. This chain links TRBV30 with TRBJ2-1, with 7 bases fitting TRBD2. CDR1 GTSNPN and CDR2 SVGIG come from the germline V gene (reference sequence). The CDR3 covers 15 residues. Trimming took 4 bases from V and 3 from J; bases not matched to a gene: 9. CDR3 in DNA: TGTGCCTGGAACCCCATGGCGGGGGACTACAATGAGCAGTTCTTC. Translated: CAWNPMAGDYNEQFF.

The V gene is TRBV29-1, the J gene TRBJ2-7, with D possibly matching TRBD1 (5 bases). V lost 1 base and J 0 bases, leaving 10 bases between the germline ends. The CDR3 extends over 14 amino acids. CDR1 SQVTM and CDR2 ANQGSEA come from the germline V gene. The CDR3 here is CSVEVRAASYEQYF. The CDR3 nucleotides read TGCAGCGTTGAAGTCAGGGCGGCCTCCTACGAGCAGTACTTC.

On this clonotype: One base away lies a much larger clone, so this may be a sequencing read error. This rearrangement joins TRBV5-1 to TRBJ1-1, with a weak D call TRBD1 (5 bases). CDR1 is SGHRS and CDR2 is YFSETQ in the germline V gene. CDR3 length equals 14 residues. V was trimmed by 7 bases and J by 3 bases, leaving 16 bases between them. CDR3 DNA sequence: TGCGCCAGCGGTTTACCGGGACTCGACACTGAAGCTTTCTTT. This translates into CASGLPGLDTEAFF. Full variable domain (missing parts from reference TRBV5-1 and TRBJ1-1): KAGVTQTPRYLIKTRGQQVTLSCSPISGHRSVSWYQQTPGQGLQFLFEYFSETQRNKGNFPGRFSGRQFSNSRSEMNVSTLELGDSALYLCASGLPGLDTEAFFGQGTRLTVV.

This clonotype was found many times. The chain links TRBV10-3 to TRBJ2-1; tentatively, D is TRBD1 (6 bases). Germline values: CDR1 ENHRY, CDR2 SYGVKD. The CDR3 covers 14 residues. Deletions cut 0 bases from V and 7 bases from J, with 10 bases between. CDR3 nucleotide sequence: TGTGCCATCAGTGAGTCTCCAGGGGATAATGAGCAGTTCTTC. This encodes CAISESPGDNEQFF.

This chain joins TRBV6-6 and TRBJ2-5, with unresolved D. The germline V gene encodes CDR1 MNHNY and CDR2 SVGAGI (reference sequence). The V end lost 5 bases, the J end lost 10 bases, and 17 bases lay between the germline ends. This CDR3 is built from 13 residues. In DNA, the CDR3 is TGTGCCAGCAGTAGACCCTTCCAAGGGATCCAGTACTTC. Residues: CASSRPFQGIQYF.

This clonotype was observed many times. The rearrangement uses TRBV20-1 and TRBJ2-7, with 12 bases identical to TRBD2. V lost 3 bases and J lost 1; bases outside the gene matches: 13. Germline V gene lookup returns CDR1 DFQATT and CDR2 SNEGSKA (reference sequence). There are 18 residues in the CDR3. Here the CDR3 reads CSASGRLAGVVLSYEQYF. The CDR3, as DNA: TGCAGTGCTAGTGGGCGACTAGCGGGAGTAGTTCTGTCCTACGAGCAGTACTTC.

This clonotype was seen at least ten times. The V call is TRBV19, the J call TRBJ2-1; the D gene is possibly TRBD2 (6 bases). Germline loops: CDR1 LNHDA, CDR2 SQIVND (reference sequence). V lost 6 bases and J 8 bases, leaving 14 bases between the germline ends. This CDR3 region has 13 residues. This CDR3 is CASSDSGGYEQFF. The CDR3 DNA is TGTGCCAGTAGCGACAGTGGAGGGTATGAGCAGTTCTTC.

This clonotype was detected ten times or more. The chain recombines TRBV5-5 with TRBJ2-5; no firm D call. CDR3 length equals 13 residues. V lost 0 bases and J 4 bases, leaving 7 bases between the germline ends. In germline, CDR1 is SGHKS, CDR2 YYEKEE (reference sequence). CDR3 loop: CASSLDILETQYF. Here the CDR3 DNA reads TGTGCCAGCAGCTTGGATATACTAGAGACCCAGTACTTC.

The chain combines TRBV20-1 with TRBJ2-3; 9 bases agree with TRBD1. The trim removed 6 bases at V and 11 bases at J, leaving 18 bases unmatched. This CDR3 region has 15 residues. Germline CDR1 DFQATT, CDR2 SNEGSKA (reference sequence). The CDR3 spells CSASSLQPGQGEQYF. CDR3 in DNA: TGCAGTGCCAGCAGTCTCCAGCCGGGACAGGGTGAGCAGTATTTT.

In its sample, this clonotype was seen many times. This CDR3 reads CATSGQQGTQYF. CDR3 nucleotide sequence: TGTGCCACCAGTGGGCAACAGGGGACGCAGTATTTT. The rearrangement links TRBV24-1 to TRBJ2-3; 7 bases align to TRBD1. Per the germline V gene, CDR1 is KGHDR and CDR2 is SFDVKD. This CDR3 is 12 amino acids long. V dropped 5 bases and J dropped 9; count of bases not matched to a gene: 4.

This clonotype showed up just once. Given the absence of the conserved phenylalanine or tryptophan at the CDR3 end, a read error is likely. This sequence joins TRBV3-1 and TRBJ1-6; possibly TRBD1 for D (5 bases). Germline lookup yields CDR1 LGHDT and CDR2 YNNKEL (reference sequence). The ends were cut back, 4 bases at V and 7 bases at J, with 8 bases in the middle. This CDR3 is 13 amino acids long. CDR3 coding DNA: TGTGCCAGCAGCCCAGGGAACAATTCACCCCTCCACCTC. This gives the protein CASSPGNNSPLHL.

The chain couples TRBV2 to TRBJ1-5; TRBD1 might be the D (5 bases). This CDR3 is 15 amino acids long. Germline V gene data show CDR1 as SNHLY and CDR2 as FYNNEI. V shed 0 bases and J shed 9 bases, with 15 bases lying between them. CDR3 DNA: TGTGCCAGCAGTGAAGCTGGGGGGAGTCGTAGGCCCCAGCATTTT. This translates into CASSEAGGSRRPQHF.

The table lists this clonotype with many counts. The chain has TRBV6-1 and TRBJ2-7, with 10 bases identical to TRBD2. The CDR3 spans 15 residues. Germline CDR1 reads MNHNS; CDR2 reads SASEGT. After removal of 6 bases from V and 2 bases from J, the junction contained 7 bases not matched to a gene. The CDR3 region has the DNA TGTGCCAGCAGCCCCGGGACTAGCGCGACCTACGAGCAGTACTTC. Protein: CASSPGTSATYEQYF.

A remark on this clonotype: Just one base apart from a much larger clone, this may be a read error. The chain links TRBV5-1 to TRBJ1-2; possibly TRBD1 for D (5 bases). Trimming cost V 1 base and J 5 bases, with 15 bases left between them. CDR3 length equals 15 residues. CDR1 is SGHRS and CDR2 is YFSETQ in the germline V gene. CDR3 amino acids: CASSLFLSGGYGYTF. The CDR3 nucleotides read TGCGCCAGCAGCTTGTTCCTTTCCGGGGGGTATGGCTACACCTTC.